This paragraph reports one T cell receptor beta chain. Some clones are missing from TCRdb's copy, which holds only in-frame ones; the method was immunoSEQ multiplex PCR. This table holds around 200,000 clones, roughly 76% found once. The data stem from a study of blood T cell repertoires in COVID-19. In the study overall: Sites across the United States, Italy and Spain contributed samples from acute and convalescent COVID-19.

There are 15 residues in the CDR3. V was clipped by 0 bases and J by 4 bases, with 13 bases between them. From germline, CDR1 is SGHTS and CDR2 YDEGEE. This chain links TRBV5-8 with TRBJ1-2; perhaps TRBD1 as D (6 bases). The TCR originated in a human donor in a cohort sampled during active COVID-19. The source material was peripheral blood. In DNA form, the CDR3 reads TGTGCCAGCAGCTTGGATGGTGACAGGTCCTATGGCTACACCTTC. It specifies CASSLDGDRSYGYTF.